This passage covers 14 T cell receptor beta chains from one sample sequenced in a study of T cell responses to AZD1222 COVID-19 vaccine. TCRdb keeps only in-frame clones here, not all; method: immunoSEQ multiplex PCR. The repertoire holds some 150,000 clones, with about 91% as singletons. Source: peripheral blood, taken on day 0 of MenACWY control vaccination. The receptors originated from an adult in good health.

The J gene is TRBJ1-2, the V gene TRBV29-1; the D is unclear. V was trimmed by 5 bases and J by 2 bases, leaving 15 bases between them. From germline, CDR1 is SQVTM and CDR2 ANQGSEA. This CDR3 is built from 14 residues. Here the CDR3 reads CSVRSAQVNYGYTF. Here the CDR3 DNA reads TGCAGCGTTCGCTCGGCTCAGGTCAACTATGGCTACACCTTC.

The DNA for the CDR3 is TGTGCCAGCAGCCTTACCTACGAGCAGTACTTC. It encodes CASSLTYEQYF. This chain connects TRBV6-2 or TRBV6-3 to TRBJ2-7; no clear D gene. The CDR3 has 11 residues. V was pared by 6 bases and J by 2 bases, with 5 bases between. The germline gives CDR1 MNHEY, CDR2 SVGEGT.

This sequence joins TRBV11-2 and TRBJ2-1, with a possible D match to TRBD1 (5 bases). The length of the CDR3 is 15 residues. In germline, CDR1 is SGHAT, CDR2 FQNNGV. Trimming left V 1 base short and J 9 bases short, with 16 bases between. The CDR3 DNA reads as TGTGCCAGCAGCTTAGGGGGCTCAAGGCAGGCTGAGCAGTTCTTC. As protein: CASSLGGSRQAEQFF.

The J gene is TRBJ2-3, the V gene TRBV5-1; 7 bases align to TRBD2. CDR1 and CDR2 (germline): SGHRS, YFSETQ. Trimming cost V 0 bases and J 8 bases; bases outside gene matches: 12. This CDR3 is 16 amino acids long. CDR3 region: CASSLVVAGEQRTQYF. The CDR3 DNA reads as TGCGCCAGCAGCTTGGTGGTGGCGGGAGAGCAGCGTACGCAGTATTTT.

The V call is TRBV19, the J call TRBJ1-2; D is unresolved. V was trimmed by 4 bases and J by 2 bases, leaving 8 bases between them. Germline CDR1 LNHDA, CDR2 SQIVND (reference sequence). This CDR3 spans 13 amino acids. As DNA, the CDR3 is TGTGCCAGTAGTAGGGAGCTAAACTATGGCTACACCTTC. Translation gives CASSRELNYGYTF.

This clone came up once. The CDR3 DNA sequence: TGTGCCAGCAGCCAAGGGTATGAGCAGTACTTC. Translation: CASSQGYEQYF. V usage is TRBV14 and J usage is TRBJ2-7; D unresolved. Germline CDR1 and CDR2: SGHDN and FVKESK. The V end lost 1 base, the J end lost 7 bases, and 5 bases lay between the germline ends. The CDR3 spans 11 residues.

This rearrangement joins TRBV30 to TRBJ2-7, with D tentatively TRBD1 (6 bases). The CDR3 extends over 13 amino acids. From germline, CDR1 is GTSNPN and CDR2 SVGIG (reference sequence). V lost 1 base and J 6 bases, leaving 13 bases between the germline ends. The CDR3 DNA follows: TGTGCCTGGAGTGGAGGGGGTTTGCGCGAGCAGTACTTC. It is translated as CAWSGGGLREQYF.

The chain carries TRBV6-2 or TRBV6-3 and TRBJ2-7, with 7 bases that match TRBD1. CDR1 is MNHEY, CDR2 SVGEGT, per germline. J lost 4 bases, V lost 0 bases, and 6 bases had no gene match. This CDR3 comprises 15 residues. Here the CDR3 reads CASSYSQGRVYEQYF. CDR3 DNA sequence: TGTGCCAGCAGTTACTCACAGGGGCGCGTGTACGAGCAGTACTTC.

The count of this clone is one. This chain uses TRBV25-1 with TRBJ2-6; D might be TRBD1 or TRBD2, each matching 6 bases. CDR3 size: 16 residues. Germline lookup yields CDR1 MGHDK and CDR2 SYGVNS. The V end lost 1 base, the J end lost 2 bases, and 9 bases lay between the germline ends. The CDR3 spells CASSESGAAGANVLTF. The CDR3 DNA is TGTGCCAGCAGTGAATCGGGGGCAGCTGGGGCCAACGTCCTGACTTTC.

The chain couples TRBV29-1 to TRBJ2-5; D is perhaps TRBD1 (5 bases). Germline CDR1 and CDR2: SQVTM and ANQGSEA. V was shortened by 5 bases and J by 5 bases, with 12 bases between the two germline ends. CDR3 length equals 12 residues. This CDR3 is CSVTVAGETQYF. The CDR3 region has the DNA TGCAGCGTTACCGTGGCAGGGGAGACCCAGTACTTC.

The chain is built from TRBV28 and TRBJ1-2; unclear D gene. Per germline, CDR1 MDHEN and CDR2 SYDVKM. With 11 bases removed from V and 4 bases from J, the gap between germline ends came to 11 bases. This CDR3 is 11 amino acids long. The CDR3: CAYGGIYGYTF. In DNA form, the CDR3 reads TGTGCCTACGGAGGGATCTATGGCTACACCTTC.

This chain uses TRBV5-6 with TRBJ2-7; D is ambiguous. The CDR3 totals 13 residues. V shed 0 bases and J shed 5 bases, with 9 bases lying between them. Germline values: CDR1 SGHDT, CDR2 YYEEEE. The CDR3 region has the DNA TGTGCCAGCAGCTTGGTAGGGCAGAACGAGCAGTACTTC. Its protein is CASSLVGQNEQYF.

V usage is TRBV19 and J usage is TRBJ2-4; 7 bases are shared with TRBD1. Germline trimming cut 6 bases from V and 3 bases from J; bases unmatched to any gene: 8. The germline V gene has CDR1 LNHDA and CDR2 SQIVND (reference sequence). This CDR3 has 15 residues. In DNA form, the CDR3 reads TGTGCCAGTAGGCCAGGGGGTTTGGGCAAAAACATTCAGTACTTC. It encodes CASRPGGLGKNIQYF.

Regarding this clone: The DNA is left out, because the CDR3 cannot be placed on it with certainty; the CDR3 is given as TCRdb lists it. The rearrangement joins TRBV6-2 or TRBV6-3 to TRBJ2-2; TRBD2, the table's D call, lacks a check against the DNA. The CDR3 is 15 residues long, counting both termini. Germline values: CDR1 MNHEY, CDR2 SVGEGT. The CDR3 protein is CASSSSGDINGELFF.